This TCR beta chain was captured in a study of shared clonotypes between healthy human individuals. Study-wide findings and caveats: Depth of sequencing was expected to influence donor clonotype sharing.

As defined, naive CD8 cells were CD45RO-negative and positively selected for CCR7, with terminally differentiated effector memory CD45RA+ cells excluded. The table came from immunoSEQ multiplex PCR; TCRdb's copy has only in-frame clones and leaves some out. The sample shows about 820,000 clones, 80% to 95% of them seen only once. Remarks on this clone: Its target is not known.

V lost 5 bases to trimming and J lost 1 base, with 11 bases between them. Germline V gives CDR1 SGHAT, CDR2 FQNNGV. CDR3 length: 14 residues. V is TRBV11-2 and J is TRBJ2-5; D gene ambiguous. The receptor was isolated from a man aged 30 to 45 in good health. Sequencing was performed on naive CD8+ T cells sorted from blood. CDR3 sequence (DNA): TGTGCCAGCAGCCTCCAGGTCGCCCAAGAGACCCAGTACTTC. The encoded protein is CASSLQVAQETQYF.